This entry is about one TCR beta chain. Germline CDR1 SGHRS, CDR2 YFSETQ. The CDR3 consists of 15 residues. V shed 2 bases and J shed 4 bases, with 12 bases lying between them. This specimen belongs to a study of blood T cell repertoires in COVID-19. About the research overall: There were acute and convalescent COVID-19 samples, and they came from the United States, Italy and Spain. In each case, the material was cDNA or gDNA derived from T cells, B-cell-depleted T cells, or PBMCs.

Generated by immunoSEQ multiplex PCR, the TCRdb table keeps only in-frame clones and is missing some. This table holds some 57,000 clones, 70% to 90% found once. Sequencing input: peripheral blood. The clonotype was recovered from a man aged 55 to 70 with acute or convalescent COVID-19. V and J are TRBV5-1 and TRBJ2-2; possible D gene TRBD1, 5 bases. CDR3 sequence reads: CASSLSQGSTGELFF. The DNA of the CDR3 is TGCGCCAGCAGCTTATCCCAGGGCTCCACCGGGGAGCTGTTTTTT.